Presented here are 15 T cell receptor delta chains from one specimen sequenced in a study of gamma-delta T cells after stem cell transplantation. TCRdb reprocessed the RT-PCR reads through CATT. This table holds around 2,700 delta-chain clones, 2% to 3% found once. Sequencing was performed on gamma-delta T cells. The receptor source for this set is a human donor. It is not recorded whose cells these are; they may come from a transplant donor.

About this clone itself: A far larger clone is just one base off, so this is likely a read error. Other DNA sequences in this sample translate to the same CDR3. This chain links TRDV2 with TRDJ1, with D possibly matching TRDD3 (6 bases). The ends were cut back, 0 bases at V and 9 bases at J, with 16 bases in the middle. The CDR3 is 14 residues long. The germline V gene encodes CDR1 GEAIGNYY and CDR2 EKD. DNA of the CDR3: TGTGCCTGTGACACCGTGGGGGGGTCGGGTGAACTCATCTTT. This gives the protein CACDTVGGSGELIF.

In this sample, this clone turned up a few times. This may be a read error, as it is one base from a much larger clone. V and J are TRDV2 and TRDJ3, with 12 bases lining up with TRDD3. The CDR3 sequence is 20 residues long. In germline, CDR1 is GEAIGNYY, CDR2 EKD. The CDR3 DNA is TGTGCCTGTGACAGTAACTGGGGGATACTGAGCTCCTGGGACACCCGACAGGTGTTTTTC. It codes for CACDSNWGILSSWDTRQVFF.

This clone was seen many times. The protein TCRdb gives is from a much larger clone and does not agree with this DNA's translation at residue 7, likely a read error; the protein shown here comes from the DNA. The chain joins TRDV2 to TRDJ1; 13 bases line up with TRDD3. V gave up 0 bases and J gave up 0 bases; unmatched junction bases: 6. CDR3 length: 18 residues. CDR1 and CDR2 (germline): GEAIGNYY, EKD. CDR3: CACDTVPTGGYDTDKLIF. Here the CDR3 DNA reads TGTGCCTGTGACACCGTTCCGACTGGGGGATACGACACCGATAAACTCATCTTT.

To note about this clone: This sequence is one base from a far larger clone and is likely a read error. Other DNA sequences within the sample encode an identical CDR3. The chain recombines TRDV2 with TRDJ1, with D possibly TRDD3 on 6 matching bases. Trimming pared 3 bases from V and 0 bases from J, leaving 19 bases between. The CDR3 totals 17 residues. Germline-derived CDR1 and CDR2 are GEAIGNYY and EKD. For the CDR3, the DNA is TGTGCCTGTGACGCCTTACTGGGAGATACGTACACCGATAAACTCATCTTT. Encoded protein: CACDALLGDTYTDKLIF.

Points on this clone: Translating this DNA gives a protein that differs at residue 13 from the TCRdb one, which belongs to a much larger clone; a read error is likely, and the protein shown is this translation. The chain combines TRDV2 with TRDJ1, with D possibly TRDD2 on 5 matching bases. The CDR3 length is 15 residues. Looked up from germline, CDR1 is GEAIGNYY and CDR2 is EKD. The CDR3 loop reads CACDTIGLHTDKPIF. CDR3 bases: TGTGCCTGTGACACCATTGGCCTTCACACCGATAAACCCATCTTT.

This clone is labeled as medium-sized. V usage is TRDV2 and J usage is TRDJ1; TRDD3 matches 9 bases. From germline, CDR1 is GEAIGNYY and CDR2 EKD. V dropped 5 bases and J dropped 2; count of bases not matched to a gene: 14. The CDR3 is 17 residues long. The CDR3 region has the DNA TGTGCCTGTGTTGGCCTCTACACTGGGGGACCTACCGATAAACTCATCTTT. Encoded protein: CACVGLYTGGPTDKLIF.

In its sample, this clone is medium-sized. The sample carries other DNA sequences with the same CDR3. V is TRDV2 and J is TRDJ3, with 10 nucleotides matching TRDD3. This CDR3 region has 20 residues. Germline loops: CDR1 GEAIGNYY, CDR2 EKD. Losses at the gene ends were 3 bases for V and 0 bases for J; bases not matched to a gene: 10. The chain's CDR3 is CACDQLGDDTLSWDTRQMFF. In nucleotides, the CDR3 is TGTGCCTGTGACCAACTGGGGGATGATACTCTCTCCTGGGACACCCGACAGATGTTTTTC.

A word on this clone: The protein TCRdb gives is from a much larger clone and does not agree with this DNA's translation at residue 10, likely a read error; the protein shown here comes from the DNA. The chain employs TRDV2 and TRDJ1, with D tentatively TRDD2 (5 bases). The V end was cut by 0 bases, the J end by 4 bases, with 14 bases between. This CDR3 has 15 residues. From germline, CDR1 is GEAIGNYY and CDR2 EKD. CDR3 loop: CACDTIGLHNDKLIF. CDR3 DNA sequence: TGTGCCTGTGACACCATTGGCCTTCACAACGATAAACTCATCTTT.

Only a few counts were recorded for this clone. A far larger clone is just one base off, so this is likely a read error. This sample includes further DNA sequences coding for the same CDR3. The genes are TRDV2 and TRDJ1, with D possibly matching TRDD3 (6 bases). This CDR3 region has 17 residues. CDR1 is GEAIGNYY and CDR2 is EKD in the germline V gene. CDR3 protein: CACDTVGGKTDTDKLIF. CDR3 bases: TGTGCCTGTGACACCGTTGGGGGGAAAACGGATACCGACAAACTCATCTTT.

Regarding this clone: TCRdb's protein for this DNA is that of a much larger clone and differs from the translation at residue 8, likely a read error; the protein shown is the DNA translation. V and J are TRDV2 and TRDJ1; possibly TRDD3 for D (6 bases). The CDR3 is made up of 16 amino acids. The germline V and J ends were trimmed by 6 bases and 4 bases, with 23 bases remaining between them. Germline V gene lookup returns CDR1 GEAIGNYY and CDR2 EKD. In DNA, the CDR3 is TGTGCCTGTTATTCGATTACTGTGGGATATGTCGATAAACTCATCTTT. This translates into CACYSITVGYVDKLIF.

As concerns this clone: This DNA's translation and the protein TCRdb lists, from a much larger clone, do not match at residue 10, likely due to a read error; the protein shown is translated from the DNA. The V call is TRDV2, the J call TRDJ3, with a possible D match to TRDD3 (5 bases). Deletions cut 0 bases from V and 3 bases from J, with 14 bases between. From germline, CDR1 is GEAIGNYY and CDR2 EKD. The CDR3 runs 18 residues. CDR3 sequence (DNA): TGTGCCTGTGACACCGGCTGGGTTAGCTTCTGGGACACCCGACAGATGTTTTTC. Protein: CACDTGWVSFWDTRQMFF.

As to this clone: It differs at one base from a far larger clone, so likely a read error. The sample carries other DNA sequences with the same CDR3. This chain uses TRDV2 with TRDJ3, with a tentative D call TRDD3 (5 bases). The CDR3 has 21 residues. CDR1 is GEAIGNYY and CDR2 is EKD in the germline V gene. CDR3: CACDTAQTLDSFSWDTRQMFF. CDR3 nucleotides: TGTGCCTGTGACACCGCACAGACTCTGGACTCATTCTCCTGGGACACCCGGCAGATGTTTTTC.

This clone has a handful of counts. TCRdb attributes to this sequence the protein of a much larger clone, which differs from the DNA translation at residue 16; a read error is likely, and the protein displayed is translated from the DNA. V is TRDV2 and J is TRDJ3; TRDD3 aligns across 11 bases. Per germline, CDR1 GEAIGNYY and CDR2 EKD. The CDR3 totals 18 residues. The CDR3 nucleotides are TGTGCCTGTGACATACTGGGGGATAGTACCTGGGACACCCGACAGATATTTTTC. The encoded protein is CACDILGDSTWDTRQIFF.

This clone showed up just a few times. This likely stems from a read error, as it lies one base from a far larger clone. Other nucleotide sequences from this sample produce the same CDR3. The rearrangement uses TRDV2 and TRDJ1; 10 positions match TRDD3. Germline V gives CDR1 GEAIGNYY, CDR2 EKD. The CDR3 is 18 residues long. This CDR3 reads CACDRISTGGFRTDKLIF. The CDR3, as DNA: TGTGCCTGCGACAGGATTTCAACTGGGGGATTTCGCACCGATAAACTCATCTTT.

This clone has more than one count but fewer than ten. A read error may be the cause here, since a much bigger clone is one base away. Additional DNA sequences in this sample encode the identical CDR3. This chain joins TRDV2 and TRDJ1, with 8 bases lining up with TRDD3. Germline trimming cut 3 bases from V and 8 bases from J; bases unmatched to any gene: 10. This CDR3 contains 14 residues. Germline V lookup: CDR1 GEAIGNYY, CDR2 EKD. CDR3 in amino acids: CACDLVGDEGKLIF. CDR3 sequence (DNA): TGTGCCTGTGACCTTGTGGGGGATGAAGGGAAACTCATCTTT.